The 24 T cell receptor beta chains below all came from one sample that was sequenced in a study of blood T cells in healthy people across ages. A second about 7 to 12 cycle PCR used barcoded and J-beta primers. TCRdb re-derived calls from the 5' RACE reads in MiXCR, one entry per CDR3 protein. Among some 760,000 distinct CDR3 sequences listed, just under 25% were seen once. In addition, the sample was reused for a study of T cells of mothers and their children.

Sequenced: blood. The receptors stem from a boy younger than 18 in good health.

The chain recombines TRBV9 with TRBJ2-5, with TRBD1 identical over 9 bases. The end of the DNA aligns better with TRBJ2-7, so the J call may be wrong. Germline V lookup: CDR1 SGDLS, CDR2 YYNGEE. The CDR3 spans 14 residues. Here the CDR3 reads CASSVEGQGYEQYF. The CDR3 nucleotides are TGTGCCAGCAGCGTAGAGGGACAGGGCTACGAGCAGTACTTC.

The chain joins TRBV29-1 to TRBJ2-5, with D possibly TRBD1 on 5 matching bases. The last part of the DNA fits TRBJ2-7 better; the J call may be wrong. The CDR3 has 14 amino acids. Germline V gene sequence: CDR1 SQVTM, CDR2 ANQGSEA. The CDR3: CSVEREGEANEQYF. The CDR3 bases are TGCAGCGTTGAAAGGGAAGGGGAAGCCAACGAGCAGTACTTC.

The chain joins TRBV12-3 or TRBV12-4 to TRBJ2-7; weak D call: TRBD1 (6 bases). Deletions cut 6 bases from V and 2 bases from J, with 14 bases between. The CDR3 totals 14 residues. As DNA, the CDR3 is TGTGCCAGCAGGGACGGACAGAAAGCCTACGAGCAGTACTTC. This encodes CASRDGQKAYEQYF.

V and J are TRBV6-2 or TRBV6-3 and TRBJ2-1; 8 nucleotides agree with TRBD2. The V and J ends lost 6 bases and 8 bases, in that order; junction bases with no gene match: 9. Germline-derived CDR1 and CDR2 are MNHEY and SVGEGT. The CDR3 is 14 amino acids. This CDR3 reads CASSSTSGSDEQFF. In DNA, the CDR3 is TGTGCCAGCAGCTCAACTAGCGGCTCGGATGAGCAGTTCTTC.

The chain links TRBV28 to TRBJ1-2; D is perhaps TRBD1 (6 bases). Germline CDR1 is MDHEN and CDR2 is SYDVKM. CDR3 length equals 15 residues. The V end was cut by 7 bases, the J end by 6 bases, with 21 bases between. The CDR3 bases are TGTGCCAGCATGTCACCGGGGGGCGGAGCGGATGGCTACACCTTC. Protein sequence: CASMSPGGGADGYTF.

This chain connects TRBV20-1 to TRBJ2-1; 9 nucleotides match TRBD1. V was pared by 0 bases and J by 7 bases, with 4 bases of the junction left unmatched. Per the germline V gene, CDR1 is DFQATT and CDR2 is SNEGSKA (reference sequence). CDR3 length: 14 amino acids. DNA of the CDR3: TGCAGTGCTAGAGACGCCGGGACAGGGAATGAGCAGTTCTTC. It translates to CSARDAGTGNEQFF.

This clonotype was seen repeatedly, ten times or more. This CDR3 is CASSAGGSSGNTIYF. CDR3 bases: TGTGCCAGCAGCGCAGGGGGGAGCTCTGGAAACACCATATATTTT. The rearrangement links TRBV9 to TRBJ1-3, with 7 bases lining up with TRBD1. CDR1 and CDR2 (germline): SGDLS, YYNGEE. V shed 3 bases and J 0 bases; nucleotides not matched to a gene: 3. The CDR3 totals 15 residues. The full variable domain, its missing parts supplied by reference TRBV9 and TRBJ1-3, is DSGVTQTPKHLITATGQRVTLRCSPRSGDLSVYWYQQSLDQGLQFLIQYYNGEERAKGNILERFSAQQFPDLHSELNLSSLELGDSALYFCASSAGGSSGNTIYFGEGSWLTVV.

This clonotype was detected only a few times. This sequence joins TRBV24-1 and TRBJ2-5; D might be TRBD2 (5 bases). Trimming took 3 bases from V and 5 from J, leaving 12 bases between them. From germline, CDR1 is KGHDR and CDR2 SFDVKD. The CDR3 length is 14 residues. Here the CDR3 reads CATSDLQTTETQYF. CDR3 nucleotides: TGTGCCACCAGTGATCTACAGACTACGGAGACCCAGTACTTC.

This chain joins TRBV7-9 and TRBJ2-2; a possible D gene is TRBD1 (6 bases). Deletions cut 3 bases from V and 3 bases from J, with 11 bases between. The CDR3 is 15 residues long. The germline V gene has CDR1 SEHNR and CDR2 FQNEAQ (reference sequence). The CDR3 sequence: CASSLSGVDTGELFF. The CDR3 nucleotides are TGTGCCAGCAGCTTGTCAGGGGTGGACACCGGGGAGCTGTTTTTT. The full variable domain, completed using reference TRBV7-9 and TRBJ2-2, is DTGVSQNPRHKITKRGQNVTFRCDPISEHNRLYWYRQTLGQGPEFLTYFQNEAQLEKSRLLSDRFSAERPKGSFSTLEIQRTEQGDSAMYLCASSLSGVDTGELFFGEGSRLTVL.

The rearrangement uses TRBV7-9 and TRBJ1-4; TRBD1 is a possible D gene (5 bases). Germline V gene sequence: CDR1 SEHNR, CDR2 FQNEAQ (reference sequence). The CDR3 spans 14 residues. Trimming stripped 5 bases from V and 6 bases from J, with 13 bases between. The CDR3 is CASSPGTLDEKLFF. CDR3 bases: TGTGCCAGCAGCCCCGGGACTCTAGATGAAAAACTGTTTTTT.

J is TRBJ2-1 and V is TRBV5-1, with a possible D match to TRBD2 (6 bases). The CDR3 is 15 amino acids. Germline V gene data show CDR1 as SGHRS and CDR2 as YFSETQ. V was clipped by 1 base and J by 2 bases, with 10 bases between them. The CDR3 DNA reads TGCGCCAGCAGCTTGTGGGCGGGACCCTACAATGAGCAGTTCTTC. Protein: CASSLWAGPYNEQFF.

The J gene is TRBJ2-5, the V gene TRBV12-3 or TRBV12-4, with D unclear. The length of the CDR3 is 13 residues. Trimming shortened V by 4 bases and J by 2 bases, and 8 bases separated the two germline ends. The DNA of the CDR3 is TGTGCCAGCAGTTCAATTCGACAAGAGACCCAGTACTTC. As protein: CASSSIRQETQYF.

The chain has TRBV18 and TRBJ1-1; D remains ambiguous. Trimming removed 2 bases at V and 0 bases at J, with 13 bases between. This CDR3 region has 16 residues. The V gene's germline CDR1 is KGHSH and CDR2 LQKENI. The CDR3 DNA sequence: TGTGCCAGCTCACCAACGGGAGGAGGGCTGAACACTGAAGCTTTCTTT. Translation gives CASSPTGGGLNTEAFF.

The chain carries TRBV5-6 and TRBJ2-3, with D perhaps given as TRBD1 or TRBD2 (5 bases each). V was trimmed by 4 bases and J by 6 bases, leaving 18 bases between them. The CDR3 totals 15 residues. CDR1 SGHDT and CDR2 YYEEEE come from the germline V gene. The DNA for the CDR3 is TGTGCCAGCAGCCAAACAGTCCGGGGACCCGATACGCAGTATTTT. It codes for CASSQTVRGPDTQYF.

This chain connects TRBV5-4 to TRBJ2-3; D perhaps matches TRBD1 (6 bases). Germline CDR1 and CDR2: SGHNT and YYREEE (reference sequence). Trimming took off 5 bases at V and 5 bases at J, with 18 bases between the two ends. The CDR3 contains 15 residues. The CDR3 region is CASSPRGWSLDTQYF. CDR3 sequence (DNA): TGTGCCAGCAGTCCCAGGGGATGGAGCTTAGATACGCAGTATTTT.

CDR3 loop: CASNPDATSGHNEQFF. CDR3 in DNA: TGTGCCAGCAATCCGGACGCCACTAGCGGTCACAATGAGCAGTTCTTC. The V call is TRBV6-1, the J call TRBJ2-1; 8 positions agree with TRBD2. The V segment lost 7 bases and the J segment 5 bases; nucleotides outside the gene matches: 13. CDR3 size: 16 residues. The germline CDR1 and CDR2 sequences are MNHNS and SASEGT.

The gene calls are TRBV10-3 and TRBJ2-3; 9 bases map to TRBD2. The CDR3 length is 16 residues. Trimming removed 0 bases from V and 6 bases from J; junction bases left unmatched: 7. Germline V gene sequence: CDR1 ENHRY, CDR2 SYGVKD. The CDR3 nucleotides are TGTGCCATCAGTGAGTCACTAGCGGGTGTTGGGGATACGCAGTATTTT. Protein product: CAISESLAGVGDTQYF.

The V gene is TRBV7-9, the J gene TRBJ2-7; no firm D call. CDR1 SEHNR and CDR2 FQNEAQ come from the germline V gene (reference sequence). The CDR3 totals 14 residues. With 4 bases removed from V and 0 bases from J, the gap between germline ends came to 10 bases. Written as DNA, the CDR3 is TGTGCCAGCAGCTCCCCGGAGAGCTCCTACGAGCAGTACTTC. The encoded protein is CASSSPESSYEQYF.

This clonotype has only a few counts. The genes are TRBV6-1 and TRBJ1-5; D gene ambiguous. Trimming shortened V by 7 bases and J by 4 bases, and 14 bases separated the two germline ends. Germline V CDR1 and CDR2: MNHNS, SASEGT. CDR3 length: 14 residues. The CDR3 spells CASTAGIGNQPQHF. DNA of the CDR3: TGTGCCAGCACGGCCGGGATCGGAAATCAGCCCCAGCATTTT.

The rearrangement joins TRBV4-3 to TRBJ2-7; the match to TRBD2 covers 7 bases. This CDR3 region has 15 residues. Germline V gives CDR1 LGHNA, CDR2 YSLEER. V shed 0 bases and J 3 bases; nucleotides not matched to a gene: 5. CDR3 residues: CASSQDRDYFYEQYF. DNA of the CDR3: TGCGCCAGCAGCCAAGACAGGGACTACTTCTACGAGCAGTACTTC.

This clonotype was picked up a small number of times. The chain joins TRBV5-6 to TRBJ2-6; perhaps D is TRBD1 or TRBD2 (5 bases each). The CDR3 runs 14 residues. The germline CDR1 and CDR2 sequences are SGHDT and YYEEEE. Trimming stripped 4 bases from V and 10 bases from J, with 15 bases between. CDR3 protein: CASSLRGPGNVLTF. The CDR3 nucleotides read TGTGCCAGCAGCCTGAGGGGTCCTGGTAACGTCCTGACTTTC. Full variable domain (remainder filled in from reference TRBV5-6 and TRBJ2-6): DAGVTQSPTHLIKTRGQQVTLRCSPKSGHDTVSWYQQALGQGPQFIFQYYEEEERQRGNFPDRFSGHQFPNYSSELNVNALLLGDSALYLCASSLRGPGNVLTFGAGSRLTVL.

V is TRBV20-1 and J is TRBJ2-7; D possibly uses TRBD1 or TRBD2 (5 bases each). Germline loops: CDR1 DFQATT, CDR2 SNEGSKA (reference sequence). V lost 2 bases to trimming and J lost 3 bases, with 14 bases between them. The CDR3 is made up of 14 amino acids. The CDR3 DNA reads TGCAGTGCTAGAAATCCGGGACCCAGCTACGAGCAGTACTTC. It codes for CSARNPGPSYEQYF.

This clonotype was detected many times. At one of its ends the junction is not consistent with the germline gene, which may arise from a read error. The DNA of the CDR3 is TGTGCCAGCAGCTCCCTGGCGGGTGCACTTGAACCCCTCTTC. Translation: CASSSLAGALEPLF. This sequence joins TRBV7-9 and TRBJ2-1, with D maybe TRBD2 (5 bases). CDR1 is SEHNR, CDR2 FQNEAQ, per germline (reference sequence). This CDR3 has 14 amino acids.

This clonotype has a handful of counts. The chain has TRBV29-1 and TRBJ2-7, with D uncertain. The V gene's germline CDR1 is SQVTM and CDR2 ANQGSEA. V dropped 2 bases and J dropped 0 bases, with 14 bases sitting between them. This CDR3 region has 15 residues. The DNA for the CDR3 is TGCAGCGTTGAACCCCTGGCCAGCGACTCCTACGAGCAGTACTTC. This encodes CSVEPLASDSYEQYF.